This T cell receptor beta chain was sequenced in a study of blood T cell repertoires in COVID-19. Across the whole study: Collection of acute and convalescent COVID-19 samples took place in the United States, Italy and Spain.

CDR3 length equals 17 residues. Trimming took 3 bases from V and 1 from J, leaving 17 bases between them. Germline V CDR1 and CDR2: SEHNR, FQNEAQ (reference sequence). Study processing details: Estimation of nucleated cell counts was performed using reference gene primer amplification. Repertoires were generated with immunoSEQ multiplex PCR, while TCRdb's copy carries only in-frame clones and drops some. That table furnishes V, J and clone size, whereas the DNA furnished D and trimming. There are 150,000 to 200,000 clones in the sample; around 80% occur only once, and around a sixth lies in the top ten.

The chain carries TRBV7-9 and TRBJ2-3; D possibly corresponds to TRBD2 (5 bases). The sequencing sample was made of PBMCs or T cells enriched from blood (not recorded which). The source of this sequence is a woman aged 45-59 years with acute COVID-19. CDR3 amino acids: CASSLPGMGYGTDTQYF. The CDR3 DNA reads TGTGCCAGCAGCTTGCCCGGGATGGGATACGGCACAGATACGCAGTATTTT.